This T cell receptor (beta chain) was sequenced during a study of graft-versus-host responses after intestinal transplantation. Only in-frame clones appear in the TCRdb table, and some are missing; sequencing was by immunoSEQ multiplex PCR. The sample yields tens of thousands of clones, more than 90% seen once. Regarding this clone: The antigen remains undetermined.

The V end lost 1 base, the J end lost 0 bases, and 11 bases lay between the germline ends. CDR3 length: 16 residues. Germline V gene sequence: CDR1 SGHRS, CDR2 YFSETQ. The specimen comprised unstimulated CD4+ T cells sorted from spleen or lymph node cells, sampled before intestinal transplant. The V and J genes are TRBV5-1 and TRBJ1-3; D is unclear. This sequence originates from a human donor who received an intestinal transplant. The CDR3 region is CASSLYNRSSGNTIYF. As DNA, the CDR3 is TGCGCCAGCAGCTTGTACAACAGAAGCTCTGGAAACACCATATATTTT.